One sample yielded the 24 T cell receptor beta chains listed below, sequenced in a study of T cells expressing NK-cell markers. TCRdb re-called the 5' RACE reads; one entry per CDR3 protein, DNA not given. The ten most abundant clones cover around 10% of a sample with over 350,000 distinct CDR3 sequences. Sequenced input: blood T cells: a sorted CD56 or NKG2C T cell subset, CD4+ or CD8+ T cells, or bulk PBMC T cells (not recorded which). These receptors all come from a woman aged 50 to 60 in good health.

The CDR3 sequence is CASSLAGRNNSPLHF. This chain joins TRBV12-3 or TRBV12-4 and TRBJ1-6. The CDR3 extends over 15 amino acids.

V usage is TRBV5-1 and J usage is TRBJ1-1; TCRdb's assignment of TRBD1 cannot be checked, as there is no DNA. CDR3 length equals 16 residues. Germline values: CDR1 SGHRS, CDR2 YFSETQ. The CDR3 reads CASSLVTGKVDTEAFF.

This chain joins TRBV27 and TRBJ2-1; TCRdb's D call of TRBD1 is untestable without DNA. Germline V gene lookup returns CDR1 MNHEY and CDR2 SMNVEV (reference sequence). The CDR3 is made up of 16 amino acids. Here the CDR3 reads CASSPFPLSSYNEQFF.

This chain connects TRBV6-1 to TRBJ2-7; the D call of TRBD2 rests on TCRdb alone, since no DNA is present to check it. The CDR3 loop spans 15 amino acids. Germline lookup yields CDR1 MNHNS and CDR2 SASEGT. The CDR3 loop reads CASSEGGSPPYEQYF.

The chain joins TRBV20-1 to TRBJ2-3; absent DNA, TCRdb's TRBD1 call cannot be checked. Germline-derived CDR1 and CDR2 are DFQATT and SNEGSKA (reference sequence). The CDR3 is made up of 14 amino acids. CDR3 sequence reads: CSAEGTGDRDTQYF.

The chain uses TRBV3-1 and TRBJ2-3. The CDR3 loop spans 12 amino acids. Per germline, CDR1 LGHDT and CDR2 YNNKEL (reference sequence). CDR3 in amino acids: CASSQDGPWQYF.

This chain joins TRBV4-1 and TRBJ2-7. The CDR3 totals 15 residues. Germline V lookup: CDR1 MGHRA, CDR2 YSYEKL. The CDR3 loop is CASSQEQSSSYEQYF.

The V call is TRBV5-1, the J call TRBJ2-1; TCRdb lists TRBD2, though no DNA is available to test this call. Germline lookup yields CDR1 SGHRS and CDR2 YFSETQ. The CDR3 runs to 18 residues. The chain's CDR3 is CASSFLAGGTRSYNEQFF.

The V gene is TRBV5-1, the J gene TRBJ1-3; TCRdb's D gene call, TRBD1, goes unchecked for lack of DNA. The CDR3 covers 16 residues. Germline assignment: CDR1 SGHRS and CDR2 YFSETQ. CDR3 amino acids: CASSSTGDGSGNTIYF. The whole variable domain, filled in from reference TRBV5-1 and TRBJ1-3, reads KAGVTQTPRYLIKTRGQQVTLSCSPISGHRSVSWYQQTPGQGLQFLFEYFSETQRNKGNFPGRFSGRQFSNSRSEMNVSTLELGDSALYLCASSSTGDGSGNTIYFGEGSWLTVV.

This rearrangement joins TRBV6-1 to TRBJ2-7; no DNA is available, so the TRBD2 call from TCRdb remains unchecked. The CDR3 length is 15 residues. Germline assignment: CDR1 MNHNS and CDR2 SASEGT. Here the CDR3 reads CASSVAGGDLNEQYF.

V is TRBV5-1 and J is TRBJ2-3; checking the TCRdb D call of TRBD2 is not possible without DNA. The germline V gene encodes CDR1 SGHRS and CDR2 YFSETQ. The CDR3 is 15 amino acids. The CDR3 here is CASSPGGVRVDTQYF.

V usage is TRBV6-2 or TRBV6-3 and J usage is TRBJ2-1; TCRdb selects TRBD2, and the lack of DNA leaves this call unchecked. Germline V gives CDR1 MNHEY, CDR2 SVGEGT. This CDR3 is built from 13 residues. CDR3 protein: CASSDRLAGREFF.

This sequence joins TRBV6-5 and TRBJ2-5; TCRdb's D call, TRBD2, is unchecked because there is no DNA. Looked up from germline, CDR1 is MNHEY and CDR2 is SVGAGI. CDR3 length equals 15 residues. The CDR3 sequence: CASSYSLTGGETQYF.

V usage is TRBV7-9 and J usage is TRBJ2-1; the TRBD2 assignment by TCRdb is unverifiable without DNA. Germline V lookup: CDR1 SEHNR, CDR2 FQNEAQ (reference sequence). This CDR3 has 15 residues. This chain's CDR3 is CASSPGLWPENEQFF.

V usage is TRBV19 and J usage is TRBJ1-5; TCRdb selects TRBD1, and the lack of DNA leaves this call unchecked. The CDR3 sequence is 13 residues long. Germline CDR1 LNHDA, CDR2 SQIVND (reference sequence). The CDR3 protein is CASSPGTWQPQHF. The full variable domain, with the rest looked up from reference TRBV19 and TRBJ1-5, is DGGITQSPKYLFRKEGQNVTLSCEQNLNHDAMYWYRQDPGQGLRLIYYSQIVNDFQKGDIAEGYSVSREKKESFPLTVTSAQKNPTAFYLCASSPGTWQPQHFGDGTRLSIL.

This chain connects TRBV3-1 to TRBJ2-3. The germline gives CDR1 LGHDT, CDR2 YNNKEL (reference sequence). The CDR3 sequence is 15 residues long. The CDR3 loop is CASSQDIGRTDTQYF.

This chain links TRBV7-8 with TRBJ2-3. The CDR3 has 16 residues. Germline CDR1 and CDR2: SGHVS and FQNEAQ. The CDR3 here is CASSLAWGLAPDTQYF. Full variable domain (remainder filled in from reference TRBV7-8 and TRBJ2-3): GAGVSQSPRYKVAKRGQDVALRCDPISGHVSLFWYQQALGQGPEFLTYFQNEAQLDKSGLPSDRFFAERPEGSVSTLKIQRTQQEDSAVYLCASSLAWGLAPDTQYFGPGTRLTVL.

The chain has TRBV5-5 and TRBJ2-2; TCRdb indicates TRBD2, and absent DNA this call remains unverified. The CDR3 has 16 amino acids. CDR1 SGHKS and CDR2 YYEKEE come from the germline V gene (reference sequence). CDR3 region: CASSPGLAGATGELFF.

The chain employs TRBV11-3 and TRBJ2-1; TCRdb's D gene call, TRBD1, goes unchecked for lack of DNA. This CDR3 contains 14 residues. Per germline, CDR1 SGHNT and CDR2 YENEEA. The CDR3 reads CASTKRGSDNEQFF. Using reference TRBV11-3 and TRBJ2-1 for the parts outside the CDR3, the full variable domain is EAGVVQSPRYKIIEKKQPVAFWCNPISGHNTLYWYLQNLGQGPELLIRYENEEAVDDSQLPKDRFSAERLKGVDSTLKIQPAELGDSAVYLCASTKRGSDNEQFFGPGTRLTVL.

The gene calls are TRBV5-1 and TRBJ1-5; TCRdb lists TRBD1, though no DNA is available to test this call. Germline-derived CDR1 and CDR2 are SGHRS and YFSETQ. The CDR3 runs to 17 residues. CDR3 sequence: CASSLISAPVSNQPQHF.

The chain's CDR3 is CASRPAGLAGPDTQYF. The rearrangement links TRBV5-1 to TRBJ2-3; TCRdb names TRBD2, which stays unverified in the absence of DNA. Germline CDR1 is SGHRS and CDR2 is YFSETQ. CDR3 length: 16 residues. The full variable domain, its missing parts supplied by reference TRBV5-1 and TRBJ2-3, is KAGVTQTPRYLIKTRGQQVTLSCSPISGHRSVSWYQQTPGQGLQFLFEYFSETQRNKGNFPGRFSGRQFSNSRSEMNVSTLELGDSALYLCASRPAGLAGPDTQYFGPGTRLTVL.

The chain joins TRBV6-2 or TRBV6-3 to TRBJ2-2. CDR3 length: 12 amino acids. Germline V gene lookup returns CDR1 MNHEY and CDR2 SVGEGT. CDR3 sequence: CASRLNWQELFF.

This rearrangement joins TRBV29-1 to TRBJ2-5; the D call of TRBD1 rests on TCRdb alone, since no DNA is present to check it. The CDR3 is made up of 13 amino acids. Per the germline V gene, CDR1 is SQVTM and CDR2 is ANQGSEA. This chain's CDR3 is CSVHPRGQETQYF.

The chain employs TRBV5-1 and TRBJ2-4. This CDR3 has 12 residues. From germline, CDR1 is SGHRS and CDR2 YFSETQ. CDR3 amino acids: CASSFGQDIQYF.